This T cell receptor beta chain was profiled in a study of blood T cells in healthy people across ages. Study findings and constraints: When set beside aged donors, long-lived donors presented more naive CD4+ cells and higher diversity. TCR beta diversity, measured per million T cells, fell in a roughly linear way with age.

This clonotype was recorded a few times. No antigen is known for it. With a J-beta primer mix and a sample-barcoded 5' primer, a second PCR ran about 6 to 11 cycles. Each CDR3 protein is one row after TCRdb ran MiXCR on the 5' RACE reads. This sample has roughly 800,000 distinct CDR3 sequences, with roughly 60% found just once. The source of this sequence is a man younger than 45 in good health. Material: blood.

CDR3 residues: CASSPPGRPDQPQHF. The CDR3 coding sequence is TGTGCCAGCTCACCGCCTGGGAGACCGGATCAGCCCCAGCATTTT. The rearrangement links TRBV18 to TRBJ1-5, with D unclear. Trimming left V 3 bases short and J 5 bases short, with 14 bases between. The CDR3 contains 15 residues. Per germline, CDR1 KGHSH and CDR2 LQKENI.